The 2 T cell receptor beta chains below all came from one sample that was sequenced in a study of early T cells in non-severe SARS-CoV-2 infection. TCRdb called the 5' RACE reads again in MiXCR, with one record for every CDR3 protein. This sample has about 60,000 distinct CDR3 sequences, with about 12% found just once. What was sequenced was whole blood. The receptors were sampled from an adult who was a healthcare worker with PCR-confirmed SARS-CoV-2 infection or an uninfected control (not recorded which).

The J gene is TRBJ1-1, the V gene TRBV11-2, with D perhaps matching TRBD1 (5 bases). The germline V and J ends were trimmed by 4 bases and 2 bases, with 11 bases remaining between them. This CDR3 is built from 14 residues. Germline-derived CDR1 and CDR2 are SGHAT and FQNNGV. The CDR3 DNA follows: TGTGCCAGCAGCTCTGAAGGGGCAAACACTGAAGCTTTCTTT. As protein: CASSSEGANTEAFF.

This clonotype was recorded at least ten times. The V gene is TRBV7-9, the J gene TRBJ2-3; TRBD2 matches 7 bases. Losses at the gene ends were 10 bases for V and 2 bases for J; bases not matched to a gene: 6. Germline CDR1 and CDR2: SEHNR and FQNEAQ (reference sequence). The CDR3 runs 13 residues. The CDR3 DNA is TGTGCCATGCGGACTAGTCTCACAGATACGCAGTATTTT. This codes for CAMRTSLTDTQYF.